This entry lists 20 T cell receptor beta chains sequenced from one sample in a study of cytomegalovirus exposure and HLA in healthy donors. PCR primers comprised 60 Vbeta and 13 Jbeta primers. TCRdb's table, derived via immunoSEQ multiplex PCR, lists solely in-frame clones and lacks some. The sample lists some 96,000 clones, roughly three quarters occurring once. The sample comprised PBMCs. Receptors originate from a female donor in good health and CMV-seronegative.

The chain carries TRBV7-9 and TRBJ2-7; 12 positions match TRBD2. Germline V gene data show CDR1 as SEHNR and CDR2 as FQNEAQ (reference sequence). Unmatched junction bases numbered 8, after V lost 4 bases and J lost 4 bases. This CDR3 has 16 amino acids. CDR3 in DNA: TGTGCCAGCAGCTCGCCTCCCACTAGCGGGAGGTACGAGCAGTACTTC. Translated: CASSSPPTSGRYEQYF.

This clone was observed a handful of times. V usage is TRBV6-1 and J usage is TRBJ2-1; 11 nucleotides agree with TRBD2. This CDR3 comprises 15 residues. Trimming removed 6 bases from V and 8 bases from J; junction bases left unmatched: 9. Per the germline V gene, CDR1 is MNHNS and CDR2 is SASEGT. The CDR3 nucleotides read TGTGCCAGCAGAACCACTAGCGGGAGATTCGATGAGCAGTTCTTC. Its protein is CASRTTSGRFDEQFF.

Concerning this clone itself: The sample carries other DNA sequences with the same CDR3. V and J are TRBV4-3 and TRBJ2-7; D might be TRBD2 (5 bases). The germline V gene has CDR1 LGHNA and CDR2 YSLEER. Trimming removed 0 bases from V and 4 bases from J, with 7 bases in between. The CDR3 spans 13 residues. This chain's CDR3 is CASSQDRGYEQYF. CDR3 DNA: TGCGCCAGCAGCCAAGATCGAGGGTACGAGCAGTACTTC.

In DNA, the CDR3 is TGTGCCAGCAGTTACCCCCAAGGGGCGGGGGGGGATACGCAGTATTTT. As protein: CASSYPQGAGGDTQYF. The V and J genes are TRBV6-6 and TRBJ2-3; 9 nucleotides match TRBD2. The CDR3 runs to 16 residues. The germline CDR1 and CDR2 sequences are MNHNY and SVGAGI (reference sequence). Trimming removed 2 bases from V and 6 bases from J; junction bases left unmatched: 9.

J is TRBJ1-2 and V is TRBV4-1; D call uncertain. The CDR3 covers 16 residues. V was pared by 2 bases and J by 3 bases, with 16 bases between. CDR1 MGHRA and CDR2 YSYEKL come from the germline V gene. The CDR3 reads CASSQSYTSGYYGYTF. CDR3 nucleotide sequence: TGCGCCAGCAGCCAATCCTATACATCGGGGTACTATGGCTACACCTTC.

This rearrangement joins TRBV2 to TRBJ1-5; 8 bases align to TRBD1. The CDR3 is 15 amino acids. J gave up 5 bases and V 3 bases, and 6 bases lay outside the gene matches. In germline, CDR1 is SNHLY, CDR2 FYNNEI. The CDR3 DNA is TGTGCCAGCAGTGACCTGACAGGGGAGGATCAGCCCCAGCATTTT. Amino acid sequence: CASSDLTGEDQPQHF.

V usage is TRBV9 and J usage is TRBJ2-7; TRBD2 matches at 8 bases. V gave up 3 bases and J gave up 5 bases; unmatched junction bases: 13. Germline V gives CDR1 SGDLS, CDR2 YYNGEE. The CDR3 is 16 amino acids. CDR3 in amino acids: CASSARAGASTNEQYF. CDR3 DNA: TGTGCCAGCAGCGCGAGAGCGGGAGCCTCGACCAACGAGCAGTACTTC.

The rearrangement joins TRBV27 to TRBJ1-1, with TRBD1 matching over 7 bases. J gave up 0 bases and V 2 bases, and 9 bases lay outside the gene matches. CDR3 length: 17 amino acids. In germline, CDR1 is MNHEY, CDR2 SMNVEV (reference sequence). CDR3 in amino acids: CASSLDPLTGLNTEAFF. For the CDR3, the DNA is TGTGCCAGCAGTTTAGACCCGCTGACAGGGCTGAACACTGAAGCTTTCTTT.

This clone was observed a handful of times. V and J are TRBV4-2 and TRBJ2-1; 9 positions match TRBD2. The CDR3 extends over 16 amino acids. The trim removed 0 bases at V and 5 bases at J, leaving 5 bases unmatched. In germline, CDR1 is LGHNA, CDR2 YNFKEQ. The CDR3 protein is CASSQETSGGHNEQFF. The CDR3, as DNA: TGTGCCAGCAGCCAAGAGACTAGCGGAGGACACAATGAGCAGTTCTTC.

The rearrangement links TRBV5-4 to TRBJ2-1, with TRBD2 matching 11 bases. The ends lost 4 bases at V and 9 bases at J; junction bases unmatched: 15. Germline V gene lookup returns CDR1 SGHNT and CDR2 YYREEE (reference sequence). There are 17 residues in the CDR3. This CDR3 is CASSTRLAGPPGGEQFF. The CDR3 DNA follows: TGTGCCAGCAGCACAAGACTAGCGGGACCCCCCGGTGGTGAGCAGTTCTTC. The whole variable domain, filled in from reference TRBV5-4 and TRBJ2-1, reads ETGVTQSPTHLIKTRGQQVTLRCSSQSGHNTVSWYQQALGQGPQFIFQYYREEENGRGNFPPRFSGLQFPNYSSELNVNALELDDSALYLCASSTRLAGPPGGEQFFGPGTRLTVL.

This clone has a handful of counts. Compared with germline, one end of the junction differs, possibly owing to a read error. V usage is TRBV9 and J usage is TRBJ1-4; D is perhaps TRBD1 (6 bases). CDR3 length: 15 residues. Looked up from germline, CDR1 is SGDLS and CDR2 is YYNGEE. The DNA of the CDR3 is TGTGCCTGCAGCGTAGAAGGGACATCTAATGAAGAACTGTTTTTT. Translation gives CACSVEGTSNEELFF.

This clone was found a few times. The genes are TRBV28 and TRBJ2-2; possible D gene TRBD1, 6 bases. Trimming left V 7 bases short and J 6 bases short, with 18 bases between. Germline V gene data show CDR1 as MDHEN and CDR2 as SYDVKM. This CDR3 is built from 15 residues. The CDR3: CASTRGSMSAGELFF. In DNA, the CDR3 is TGTGCCAGCACAAGGGGGAGTATGAGCGCCGGGGAGCTGTTTTTT.

The chain joins TRBV6-1 to TRBJ1-5, with D possibly matching TRBD1 (6 bases). CDR3 length: 15 residues. The germline V gene encodes CDR1 MNHNS and CDR2 SASEGT. Trimming left V 6 bases short and J 4 bases short, with 16 bases between. The CDR3 bases are TGTGCCAGCAGAGCGCACAGGGTGTGGAATCAGCCCCAGCATTTT. Protein product: CASRAHRVWNQPQHF.

This sequence joins TRBV5-6 and TRBJ2-3; 7 positions match TRBD2. This CDR3 spans 16 amino acids. J lost 4 bases, V lost 4 bases, and 12 bases had no gene match. Germline CDR1 is SGHDT and CDR2 is YYEEEE. The CDR3 sequence: CASSPLVGGVPDTQYF. The CDR3 nucleotides read TGTGCCAGCAGCCCCCTGGTGGGGGGGGTTCCAGATACGCAGTATTTT. Full variable domain (outside the CDR3, taken from reference TRBV5-6 and TRBJ2-3): DAGVTQSPTHLIKTRGQQVTLRCSPKSGHDTVSWYQQALGQGPQFIFQYYEEEERQRGNFPDRFSGHQFPNYSSELNVNALLLGDSALYLCASSPLVGGVPDTQYFGPGTRLTVL.

The chain has TRBV19 and TRBJ1-1, with D tentatively TRBD1 (6 bases). With 3 bases removed from V and 3 bases from J, the gap between germline ends came to 11 bases. This CDR3 spans 14 amino acids. Germline-derived CDR1 and CDR2 are LNHDA and SQIVND (reference sequence). The CDR3 here is CASSITGRDTEAFF. Written as DNA, the CDR3 is TGTGCCAGTAGTATCACAGGGAGGGACACTGAAGCTTTCTTT.

The chain joins TRBV9 to TRBJ2-2, with D perhaps matching TRBD1 (5 bases). This CDR3 is 17 amino acids long. The germline gives CDR1 SGDLS, CDR2 YYNGEE. The V gene lost 2 bases and the J gene lost 0 bases, with 14 bases spanning the gap. The CDR3, as DNA: TGTGCCAGCAGCGTCCATCCGACAGCCTCGAACACCGGGGAGCTGTTTTTT. It is translated as CASSVHPTASNTGELFF.

V gene TRBV28 combines with J gene TRBJ2-6; D call uncertain. The germline V gene encodes CDR1 MDHEN and CDR2 SYDVKM. The V end was cut by 4 bases, the J end by 1 base, with 8 bases between. This CDR3 has 15 residues. The CDR3 loop is CASSSPGSGANVLTF. DNA for the CDR3: TGTGCCAGCAGTTCTCCCGGGTCTGGGGCCAACGTCCTGACTTTC.

J is TRBJ2-1 and V is TRBV15; D unclear. CDR1 is LNHNV, CDR2 YYDKDF, per germline (reference sequence). V gave up 8 bases and J gave up 12 bases, with 17 bases separating them. The CDR3 length is 12 residues. The CDR3 nucleotides read TGTGCCACCGGAGCCTCTCCCGCTAGGCAGTTCTTC. This encodes CATGASPARQFF.

This clone was seen more than once but under ten times. The rearrangement links TRBV7-3 to TRBJ1-1; the D is unclear. Trimming cost V 2 bases and J 1 base, with 5 bases left between them. There are 13 residues in the CDR3. In germline, CDR1 is SGHTA, CDR2 FQGTGA. DNA of the CDR3: TGTGCCAGCAGCTTAGAGGGGAACACTGAAGCTTTCTTT. The encoded protein is CASSLEGNTEAFF.

This clone was seen only once. J is TRBJ2-5 and V is TRBV7-2; TRBD1 is a possible D gene (6 bases). CDR3 length: 15 amino acids. CDR1 and CDR2 (germline): SGHTA, FQGNSA. The V end was cut by 2 bases, the J end by 4 bases, with 14 bases between. CDR3 protein: CASSLQQGLGETQYF. The CDR3 nucleotides are TGTGCCAGCAGCTTACAACAGGGCCTGGGAGAGACCCAGTACTTC.